The 14 T cell receptor beta chains in this list originate from one sample, sequenced in a study of blood T cell repertoires in COVID-19. Clones were read by immunoSEQ multiplex PCR, and TCRdb kept only the in-frame ones, dropping some. The sample yields around 200,000 clones, approximately 85% seen once. Sequenced input: peripheral blood. The receptors were sampled from a woman aged 80 or over with acute or convalescent COVID-19.

The CDR3 sequence is CASSIGWGREKLFF. CDR3 nucleotides: TGTGCCAGTAGTATAGGATGGGGCCGTGAAAAACTGTTTTTT. The chain joins TRBV19 to TRBJ1-4, with D possibly being TRBD1 (5 bases). Trimming shortened V by 1 base and J by 7 bases, and 10 bases separated the two germline ends. Germline V lookup: CDR1 LNHDA, CDR2 SQIVND (reference sequence). CDR3 length equals 14 residues.

This chain uses TRBV15 with TRBJ1-3; D might be TRBD1 (6 bases). The V end was cut by 5 bases, the J end by 0 bases, with 17 bases between. CDR1 is LNHNV and CDR2 is YYDKDF in the germline V gene (reference sequence). This CDR3 contains 17 residues. The chain's CDR3 is CATSFRDKAFSGNTIYF. Written as DNA, the CDR3 is TGTGCCACCAGCTTCCGGGACAAGGCTTTCTCTGGAAACACCATATATTTT. The full variable domain, in which reference TRBV15 and TRBJ1-3 provide the parts outside the CDR3, is DAMVIQNPRYQVTQFGKPVTLSCSQTLNHNVMYWYQQKSSQAPKLLFHYYDKDFNNEADTPDNFQSRRPNTSFCFLDIRSPGLGDTAMYLCATSFRDKAFSGNTIYFGEGSWLTVV.

This chain connects TRBV6-6 to TRBJ1-2; 8 nucleotides line up with TRBD1. V shed 5 bases, J shed 1 base, and the junction held 6 bases outside the gene matches. From germline, CDR1 is MNHNY and CDR2 SVGAGI (reference sequence). The CDR3 has 15 residues. In DNA, the CDR3 is TGTGCCAGCAGTCCATGGACAGGGAATAACTATGGCTACACCTTC. Protein product: CASSPWTGNNYGYTF.

This clone was seen a few times. The chain combines TRBV14 with TRBJ1-4; D is ambiguous. V was clipped by 0 bases and J by 8 bases, with 7 bases between them. The CDR3 consists of 13 residues. Germline CDR1 reads SGHDN; CDR2 reads FVKESK. The chain's CDR3 is CASSQERREKLFF. The CDR3 coding sequence is TGTGCCAGCAGCCAAGAAAGGCGGGAAAAACTGTTTTTT. Combining the CDR3 with reference TRBV14 and TRBJ1-4 gives the whole variable domain EAGVTQFPSHSVIEKGQTVTLRCDPISGHDNLYWYRRVMGKEIKFLLHFVKESKQDESGMPNNRFLAERTGGTYSTLKVQPAELEDSGVYFCASSQERREKLFFGSGTQLSVL.

The chain is built from TRBV14 and TRBJ2-7; D is undetermined. The CDR3 covers 12 residues. CDR1 is SGHDN and CDR2 is FVKESK in the germline V gene. V dropped 4 bases and J dropped 4 bases, with 8 bases sitting between them. Here the CDR3 DNA reads TGTGCCAGCAGCCCCTCCGGGTACGAGCAGTACTTC. It specifies CASSPSGYEQYF.

The chain has TRBV13 and TRBJ2-1; TRBD2 agrees at 8 bases. This CDR3 has 16 amino acids. The V segment lost 0 bases and the J segment 8 bases; nucleotides outside the gene matches: 9. Germline V gene lookup returns CDR1 PRHDT and CDR2 FYEKMQ (reference sequence). The CDR3 loop reads CASSLGSGGLAYEQFF. The DNA for the CDR3 is TGTGCCAGCAGCTTAGGCTCGGGGGGGTTAGCGTATGAGCAGTTCTTC.

The J gene is TRBJ2-7, the V gene TRBV18, with 7 bases identical to TRBD1. The CDR3 covers 15 residues. Germline V gene data show CDR1 as KGHSH and CDR2 as LQKENI. Trimming at V came to 3 bases and at J to 5 bases, leaving 10 bases not matched to a gene. The CDR3 loop is CASSPPTGKRDEQYF. CDR3 nucleotides: TGTGCCAGCTCACCCCCGACAGGGAAACGGGACGAGCAGTACTTC.

The chain carries TRBV7-8 and TRBJ2-7; 7 bases match TRBD1. Germline-derived CDR1 and CDR2 are SGHVS and FQNEAQ. The V gene end was trimmed by 1 base and the J gene end by 1 base; junction bases not matched to a gene: 7. The CDR3 has 16 residues. The CDR3 nucleotides are TGTGCCAGCAGCTTAGTACCTGACAGGGTATCCTACGAGCAGTACTTC. This gives the protein CASSLVPDRVSYEQYF.

The chain joins TRBV2 to TRBJ2-2; no definite D call. This CDR3 region has 11 residues. Germline V gives CDR1 SNHLY, CDR2 FYNNEI. The V and J ends lost 5 bases and 8 bases respectively, with 6 bases between them. This chain's CDR3 is CASSQTGELFF. CDR3 DNA: TGTGCCAGCAGTCAAACTGGGGAGCTGTTTTTT.

The V call is TRBV3-1 (or the pseudogene TRBV3-2), the J call TRBJ1-2; possible D gene TRBD1, 5 bases. The CDR3 runs 14 residues. V gave up 0 bases and J gave up 9 bases, with 14 bases separating them. Germline-derived CDR1 and CDR2 are LGHDT and YNNKEL (reference sequence). The CDR3 nucleotides are TGTGCCAGCAGCCAAGAACCGGGGGGTGTAAGCTACACCTTC. Its protein product is CASSQEPGGVSYTF.

This sequence joins TRBV7-8 and TRBJ1-2; 8 bases fit TRBD1. The CDR3 runs to 18 residues. V dropped 1 base and J dropped 5; count of bases not matched to a gene: 15. CDR1 SGHVS and CDR2 FQNEAQ come from the germline V gene. The CDR3 bases are TGTGCCAGCAGCTTAGTTCTCCTCGGTACAGGGGGTCGGTATGGCTACACCTTC. Translated, it gives CASSLVLLGTGGRYGYTF.

The chain links TRBV29-1 to TRBJ2-4; D not certain. Germline CDR1 is SQVTM and CDR2 is ANQGSEA. V was shortened by 7 bases and J by 2 bases, with 6 bases between the two germline ends. This CDR3 region has 11 residues. The CDR3 DNA reads as TGCAGCGCACTAACCAAAAACATTCAGTACTTC. It is translated as CSALTKNIQYF.

This clone was seen just once. The chain carries TRBV6-6 and TRBJ1-1, with D perhaps matching TRBD1 (5 bases). V was pared by 6 bases and J by 5 bases, with 10 bases between. The CDR3 extends over 12 amino acids. Germline V gene data show CDR1 as MNHNY and CDR2 as SVGAGI (reference sequence). The CDR3 reads CASSPRQTEAFF. The DNA for the CDR3 is TGTGCCAGCAGCCCTCGACAGACTGAAGCTTTCTTT.

The V and J genes are TRBV7-2 and TRBJ1-5; D uncertain. Trimming took off 1 base at V and 0 bases at J, with 13 bases between the two ends. The CDR3 runs to 17 residues. Germline-derived CDR1 and CDR2 are SGHTA and FQGNSA. CDR3 protein: CASSLGVGSHSNQPQHF. In nucleotides, the CDR3 is TGTGCCAGCAGCTTAGGGGTGGGGAGTCATAGCAATCAGCCCCAGCATTTT. The variable domain in full, completed from reference TRBV7-2 and TRBJ1-5, reads GAGVSQSPSNKVTEKGKDVELRCDPISGHTALYWYRQSLGQGLEFLIYFQGNSAPDKSGLPSDRFSAERTGGSVSTLTIQRTQQEDSAVYLCASSLGVGSHSNQPQHFGDGTRLSIL.